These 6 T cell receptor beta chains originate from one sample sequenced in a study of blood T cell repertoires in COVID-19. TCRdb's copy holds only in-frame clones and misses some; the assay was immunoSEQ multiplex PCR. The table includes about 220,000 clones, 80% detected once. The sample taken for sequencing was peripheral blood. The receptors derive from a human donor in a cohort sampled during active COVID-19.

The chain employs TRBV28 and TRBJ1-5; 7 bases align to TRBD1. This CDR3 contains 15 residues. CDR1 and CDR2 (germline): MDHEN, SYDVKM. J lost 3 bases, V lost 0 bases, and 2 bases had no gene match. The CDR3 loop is CASSLWTGNNQPQHF. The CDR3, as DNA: TGTGCCAGCAGTTTATGGACAGGGAACAATCAGCCCCAGCATTTT.

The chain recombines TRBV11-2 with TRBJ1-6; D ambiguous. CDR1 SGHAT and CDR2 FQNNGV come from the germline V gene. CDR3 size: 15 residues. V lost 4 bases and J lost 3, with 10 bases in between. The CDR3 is CASSSEGLYNSPLHF. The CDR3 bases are TGTGCCAGCAGCTCCGAGGGCCTCTATAATTCACCCCTCCACTTT.

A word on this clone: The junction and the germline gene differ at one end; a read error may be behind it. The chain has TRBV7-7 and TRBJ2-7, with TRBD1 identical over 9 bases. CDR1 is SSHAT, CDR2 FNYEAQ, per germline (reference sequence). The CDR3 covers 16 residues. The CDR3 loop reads CASSLGQGRGSYEQYF. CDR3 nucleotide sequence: TGTGCTAGCAGCTTGGGACAGGGTAGGGGATCCTACGAGCAGTACTTC.

Here the CDR3 DNA reads TGTGCCAGCAGTGAATACAGGGGTTTTTTAGGCGAGCAGTACTTC. It codes for CASSEYRGFLGEQYF. The rearrangement links TRBV6-1 to TRBJ2-7, with 7 bases lining up with TRBD1. With V trimmed by 2 bases and J by 6 bases, 10 bases remained unmatched. Germline-derived CDR1 and CDR2 are MNHNS and SASEGT. This CDR3 region has 15 residues.

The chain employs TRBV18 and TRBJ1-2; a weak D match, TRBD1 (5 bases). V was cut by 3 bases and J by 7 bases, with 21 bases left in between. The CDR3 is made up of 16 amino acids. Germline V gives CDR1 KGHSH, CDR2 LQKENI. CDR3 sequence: CASSPQGWRERGGYTF. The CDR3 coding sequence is TGTGCCAGCTCACCCCAGGGTTGGAGGGAGCGAGGTGGCTACACCTTC.

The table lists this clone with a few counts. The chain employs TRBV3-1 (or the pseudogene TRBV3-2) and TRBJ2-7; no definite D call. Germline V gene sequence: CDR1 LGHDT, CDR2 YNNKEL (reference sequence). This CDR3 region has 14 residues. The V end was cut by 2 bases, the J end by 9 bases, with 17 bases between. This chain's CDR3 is CASSQPTPGSGQYF. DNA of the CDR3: TGTGCCAGCAGCCAACCGACGCCCGGATCGGGGCAGTACTTC.